This record looks at one T cell receptor beta chain sequence and its context. This sample was included in a study of T cell responses to AZD1222 COVID-19 vaccine. The CDR3 length is 17 residues. CDR1 and CDR2 (germline): MDHEN, SYDVKM. The germline V and J ends were trimmed by 7 bases and 0 bases, with 16 bases remaining between them. The assay was immunoSEQ multiplex PCR, and TCRdb's table has in-frame clones only and misses some. The sample has about 110,000 clones; about 92% are singletons. The source of this sequence is an adult who received the AZD1222 COVID-19 vaccine. This material consisted of peripheral blood, taken 28 days after the second AZD1222 dose. J is TRBJ1-6 and V is TRBV28; D is unresolved. The CDR3 coding sequence is TGTGCCAGCATAAACACGGATAAGAGCTCCTATAATTCACCCCTCCACTTT. Translating it yields CASINTDKSSYNSPLHF.